Given below is one T cell receptor beta chain in context. The antigen remains unidentified. Germline assignment: CDR1 SQVTM and CDR2 ANQGSEA. The V and J ends lost 8 bases and 3 bases respectively, with 16 bases between them. The CDR3 contains 13 residues. The data derive from a study of cytomegalovirus exposure and HLA in healthy donors. The study, taken as a whole, reports: The authors judged a highly shared variant cluster likely a sequencing artifact. The authors later found most CMV-associated TCR beta chains appeared HLA-restricted.

Donors showed nominal health when sampled, although they likely had unrecorded immune exposures. In the PCR, 60 Vbeta and 13 Jbeta primers were used. Libraries were prepared by immunoSEQ multiplex PCR; TCRdb keeps only in-frame clonotypes and omits some of them. The sample has a few hundred thousand clones, around 81% seen once. The receptor comes from a woman in her sixties or seventies in good health and CMV-seropositive. The sample consisted of PBMCs. The chain couples TRBV29-1 to TRBJ1-1; D perhaps matches TRBD1 (5 bases). This CDR3 reads CSIQGEADTEAFF. In nucleotides, the CDR3 is TGCAGCATCCAAGGGGAGGCGGACACTGAAGCTTTCTTT.